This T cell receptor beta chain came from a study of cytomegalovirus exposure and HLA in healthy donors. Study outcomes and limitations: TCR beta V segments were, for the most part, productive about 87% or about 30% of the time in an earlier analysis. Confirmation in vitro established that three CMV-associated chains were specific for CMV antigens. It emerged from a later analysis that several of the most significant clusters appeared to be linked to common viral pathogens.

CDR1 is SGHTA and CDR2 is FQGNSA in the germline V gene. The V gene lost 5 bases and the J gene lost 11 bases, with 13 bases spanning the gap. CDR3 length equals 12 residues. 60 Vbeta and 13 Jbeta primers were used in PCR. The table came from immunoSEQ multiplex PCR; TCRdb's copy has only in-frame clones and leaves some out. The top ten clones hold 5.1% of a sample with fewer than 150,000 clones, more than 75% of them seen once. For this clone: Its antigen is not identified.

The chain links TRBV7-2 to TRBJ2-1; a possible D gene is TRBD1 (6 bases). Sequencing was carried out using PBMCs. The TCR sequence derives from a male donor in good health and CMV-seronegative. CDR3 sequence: CASSLDRQQQFF. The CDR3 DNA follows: TGTGCCAGCAGCCTTGACAGGCAACAGCAGTTCTTC. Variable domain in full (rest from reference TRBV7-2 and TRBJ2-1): GAGVSQSPSNKVTEKGKDVELRCDPISGHTALYWYRQSLGQGLEFLIYFQGNSAPDKSGLPSDRFSAERTGGSVSTLTIQRTQQEDSAVYLCASSLDRQQQFFGPGTRLTVL.